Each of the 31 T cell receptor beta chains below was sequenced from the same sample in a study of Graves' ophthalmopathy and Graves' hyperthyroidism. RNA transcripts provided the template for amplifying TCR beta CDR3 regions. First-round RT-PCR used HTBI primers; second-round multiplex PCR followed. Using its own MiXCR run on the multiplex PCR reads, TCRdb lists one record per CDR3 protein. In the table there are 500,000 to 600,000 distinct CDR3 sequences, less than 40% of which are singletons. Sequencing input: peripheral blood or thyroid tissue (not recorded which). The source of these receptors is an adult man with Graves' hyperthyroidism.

The CDR3 DNA reads as TGTGCCAGCAGTGAAACGAGGGGACAGTATGGCTACACCTTC. It codes for CASSETRGQYGYTF. The chain recombines TRBV2 with TRBJ1-2; 7 bases map to TRBD1. CDR1 and CDR2 (germline): SNHLY, FYNNEI. CDR3 length equals 14 residues. J lost 5 bases, V lost 2 bases, and 5 bases had no gene match.

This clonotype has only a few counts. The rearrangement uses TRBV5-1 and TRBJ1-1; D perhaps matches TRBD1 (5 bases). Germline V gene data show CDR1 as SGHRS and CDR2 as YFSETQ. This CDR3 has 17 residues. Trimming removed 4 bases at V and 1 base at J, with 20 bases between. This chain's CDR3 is CASSPRGVLGENTEAFF. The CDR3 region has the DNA TGCGCCAGCAGCCCCCGGGGGGTGCTAGGGGAGAACACTGAAGCTTTCTTT.

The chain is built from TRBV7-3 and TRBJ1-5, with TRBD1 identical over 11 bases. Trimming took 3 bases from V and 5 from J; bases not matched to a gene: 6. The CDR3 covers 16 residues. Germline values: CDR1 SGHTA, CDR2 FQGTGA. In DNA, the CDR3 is TGTGCCAGCAGCTTCCGGGACAGGGGGGAGGATCAGCCCCAGCATTTT. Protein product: CASSFRDRGEDQPQHF.

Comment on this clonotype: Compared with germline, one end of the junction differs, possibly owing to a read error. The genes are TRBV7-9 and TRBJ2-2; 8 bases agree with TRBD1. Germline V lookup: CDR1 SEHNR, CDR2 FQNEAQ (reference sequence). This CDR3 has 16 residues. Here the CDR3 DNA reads TGTGCCAGCAGTTTAGACAGGGGTACGAACACCGGGGAGCTGTTTTTT. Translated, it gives CASSLDRGTNTGELFF.

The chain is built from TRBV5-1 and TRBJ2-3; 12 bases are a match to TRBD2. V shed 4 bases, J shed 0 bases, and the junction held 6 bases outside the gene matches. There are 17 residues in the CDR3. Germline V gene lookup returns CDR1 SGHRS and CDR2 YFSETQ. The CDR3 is CASSGLAGGPSTDTQYF. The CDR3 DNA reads TGCGCCAGCAGCGGTCTAGCGGGGGGGCCCAGCACAGATACGCAGTATTTT.

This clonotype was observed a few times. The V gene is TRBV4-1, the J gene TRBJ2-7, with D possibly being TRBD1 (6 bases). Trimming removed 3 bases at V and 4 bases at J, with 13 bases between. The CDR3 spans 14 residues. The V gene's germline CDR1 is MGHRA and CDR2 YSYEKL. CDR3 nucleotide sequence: TGCGCCAGCAGCCAGAGATCCACAGGGTACGAGCAGTACTTC. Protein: CASSQRSTGYEQYF.

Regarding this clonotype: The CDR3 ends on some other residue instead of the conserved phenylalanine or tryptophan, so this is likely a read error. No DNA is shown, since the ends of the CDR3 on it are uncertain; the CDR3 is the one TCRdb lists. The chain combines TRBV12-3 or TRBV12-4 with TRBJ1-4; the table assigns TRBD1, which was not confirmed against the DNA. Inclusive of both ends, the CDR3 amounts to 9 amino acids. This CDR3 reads CASTPTGTG.

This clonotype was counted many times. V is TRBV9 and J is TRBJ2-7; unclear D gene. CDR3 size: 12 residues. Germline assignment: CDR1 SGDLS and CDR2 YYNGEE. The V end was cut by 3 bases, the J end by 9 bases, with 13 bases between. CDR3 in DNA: TGTGCCAGCAGCGCCGCCTTAGGTGTGCAGTACTTC. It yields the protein CASSAALGVQYF.

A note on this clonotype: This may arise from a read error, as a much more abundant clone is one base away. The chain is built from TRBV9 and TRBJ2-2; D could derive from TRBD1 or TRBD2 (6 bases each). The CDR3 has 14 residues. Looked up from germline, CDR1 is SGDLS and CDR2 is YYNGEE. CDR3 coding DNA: TGTGCCAGCAGCGTAGTCGGGGGCTCCGGGGAGCTGTCTTTT. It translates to CASSVVGGSGELSF.

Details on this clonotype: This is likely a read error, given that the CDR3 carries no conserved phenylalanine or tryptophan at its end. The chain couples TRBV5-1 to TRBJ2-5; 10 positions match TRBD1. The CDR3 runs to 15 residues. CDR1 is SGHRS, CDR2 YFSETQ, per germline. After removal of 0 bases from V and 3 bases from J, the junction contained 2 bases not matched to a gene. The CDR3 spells CASSLAGTGEETQYL. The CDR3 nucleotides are TGCGCCAGCAGCTTGGCTGGGACAGGGGAAGAGACCCAGTACTTA.

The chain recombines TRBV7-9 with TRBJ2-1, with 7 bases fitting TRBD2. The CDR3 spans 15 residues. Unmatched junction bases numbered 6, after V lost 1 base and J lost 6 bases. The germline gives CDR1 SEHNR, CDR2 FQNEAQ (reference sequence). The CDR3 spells CASSLVAGVVNEQFF. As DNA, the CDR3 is TGTGCCAGCAGCTTAGTGGCGGGAGTTGTCAATGAGCAGTTCTTC.

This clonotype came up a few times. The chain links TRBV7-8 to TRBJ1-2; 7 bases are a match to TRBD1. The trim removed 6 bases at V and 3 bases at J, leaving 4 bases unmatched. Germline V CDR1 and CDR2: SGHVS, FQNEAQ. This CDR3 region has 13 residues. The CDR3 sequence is CASRKGTDYGYTF. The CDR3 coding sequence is TGTGCCAGCAGAAAAGGGACAGACTATGGCTACACCTTC.

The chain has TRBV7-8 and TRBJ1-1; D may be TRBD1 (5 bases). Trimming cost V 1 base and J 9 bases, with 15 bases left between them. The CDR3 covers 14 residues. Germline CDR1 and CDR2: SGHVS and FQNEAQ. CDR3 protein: CASSLGGRAGKAFF. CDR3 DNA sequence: TGTGCCAGCAGCTTAGGTGGGAGGGCAGGGAAAGCTTTCTTT.

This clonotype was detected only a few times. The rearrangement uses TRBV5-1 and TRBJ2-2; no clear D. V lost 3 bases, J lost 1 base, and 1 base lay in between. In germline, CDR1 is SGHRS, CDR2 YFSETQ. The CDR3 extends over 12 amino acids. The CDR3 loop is CASSWNTGELFF. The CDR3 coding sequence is TGCGCCAGCAGCTGGAACACCGGGGAGCTGTTTTTT.

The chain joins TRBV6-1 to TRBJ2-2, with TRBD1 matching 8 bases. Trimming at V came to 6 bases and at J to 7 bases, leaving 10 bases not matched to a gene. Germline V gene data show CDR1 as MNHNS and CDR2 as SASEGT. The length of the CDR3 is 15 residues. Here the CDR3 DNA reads TGTGCCAGCAGCCCGACAGGGGTCGTCGGCGGGGAGCTGTTTTTT. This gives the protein CASSPTGVVGGELFF.

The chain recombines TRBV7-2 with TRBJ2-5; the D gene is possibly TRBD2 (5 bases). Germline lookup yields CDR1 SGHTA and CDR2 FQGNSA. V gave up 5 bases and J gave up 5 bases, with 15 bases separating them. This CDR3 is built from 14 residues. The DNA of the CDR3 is TGTGCCAGCAGCCCAGAGGGTGGCTGGGAGACCCAGTACTTC. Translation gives CASSPEGGWETQYF.

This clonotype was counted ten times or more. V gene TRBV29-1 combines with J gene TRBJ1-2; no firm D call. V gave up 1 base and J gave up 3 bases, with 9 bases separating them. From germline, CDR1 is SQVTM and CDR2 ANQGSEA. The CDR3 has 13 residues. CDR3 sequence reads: CSVEGFGDYGYTF. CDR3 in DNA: TGCAGCGTTGAAGGGTTCGGGGACTATGGCTACACCTTC.

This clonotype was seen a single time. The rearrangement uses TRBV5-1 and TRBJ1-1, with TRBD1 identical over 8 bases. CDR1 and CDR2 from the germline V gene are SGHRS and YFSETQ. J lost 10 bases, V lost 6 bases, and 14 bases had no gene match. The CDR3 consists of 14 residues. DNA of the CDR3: TGCGCCAGCATGGTACCCGGACAGGGACTTAGAGCTTTCTTT. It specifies CASMVPGQGLRAFF.

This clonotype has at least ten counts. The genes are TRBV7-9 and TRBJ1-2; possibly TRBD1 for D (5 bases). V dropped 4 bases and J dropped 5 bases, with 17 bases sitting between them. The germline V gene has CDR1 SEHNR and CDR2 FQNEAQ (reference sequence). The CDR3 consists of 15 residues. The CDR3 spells CASSSGLTATYGYTF. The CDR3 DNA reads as TGTGCCAGCAGCTCGGGACTGACCGCAACTTATGGCTACACCTTC.

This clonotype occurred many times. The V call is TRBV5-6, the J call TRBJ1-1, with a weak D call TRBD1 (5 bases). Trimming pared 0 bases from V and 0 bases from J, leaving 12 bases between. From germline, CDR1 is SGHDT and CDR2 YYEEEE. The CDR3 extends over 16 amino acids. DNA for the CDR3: TGTGCCAGCAGCTTGGGGTACCGGGGGATGAACACTGAAGCTTTCTTT. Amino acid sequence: CASSLGYRGMNTEAFF. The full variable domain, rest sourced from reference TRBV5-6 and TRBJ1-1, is DAGVTQSPTHLIKTRGQQVTLRCSPKSGHDTVSWYQQALGQGPQFIFQYYEEEERQRGNFPDRFSGHQFPNYSSELNVNALLLGDSALYLCASSLGYRGMNTEAFFGQGTRLTVV.

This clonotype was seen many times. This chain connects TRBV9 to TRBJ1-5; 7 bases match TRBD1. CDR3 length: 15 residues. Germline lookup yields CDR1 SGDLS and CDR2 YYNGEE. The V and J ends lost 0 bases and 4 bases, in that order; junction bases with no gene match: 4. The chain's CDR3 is CASSVAGQANQPQHF. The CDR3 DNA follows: TGTGCCAGCAGCGTAGCCGGACAGGCTAATCAGCCCCAGCATTTT.

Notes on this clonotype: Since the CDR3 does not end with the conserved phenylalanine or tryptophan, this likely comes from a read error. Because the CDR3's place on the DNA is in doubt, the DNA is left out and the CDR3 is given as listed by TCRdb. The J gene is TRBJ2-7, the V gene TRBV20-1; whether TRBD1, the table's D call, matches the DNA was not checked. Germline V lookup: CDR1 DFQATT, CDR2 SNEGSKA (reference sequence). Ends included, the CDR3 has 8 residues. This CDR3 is CSARVRDR.

DNA for the CDR3: TGTGCCAGCAGCTTCACAGGGGCGGATGTCTATGGCTACACCTTC. Residues: CASSFTGADVYGYTF. The chain employs TRBV7-9 and TRBJ1-2, with 7 nucleotides matching TRBD1. This CDR3 is 15 amino acids long. Germline V gene sequence: CDR1 SEHNR, CDR2 FQNEAQ (reference sequence). J was trimmed by 4 bases and V by 3 bases; bases with no gene match: 8.

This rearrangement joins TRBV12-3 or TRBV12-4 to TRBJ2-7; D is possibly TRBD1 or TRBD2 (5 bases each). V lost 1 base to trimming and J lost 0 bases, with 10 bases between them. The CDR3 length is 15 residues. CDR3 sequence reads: CASSLGGRSSYEQYF. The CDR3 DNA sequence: TGTGCCAGCAGTTTAGGGGGACGGAGCTCCTACGAGCAGTACTTC.

As DNA, the CDR3 is TGTGCCAGCAGCTTGGACACTCGAAAACTGTTTTTT. Translating gives CASSLDTRKLFF. This chain uses TRBV7-2 with TRBJ1-4; TRBD1 might be the D (5 bases). Trimming removed 3 bases at V and 10 bases at J, with 9 bases between. The CDR3 totals 12 residues. The germline gives CDR1 SGHTA, CDR2 FQGNSA.

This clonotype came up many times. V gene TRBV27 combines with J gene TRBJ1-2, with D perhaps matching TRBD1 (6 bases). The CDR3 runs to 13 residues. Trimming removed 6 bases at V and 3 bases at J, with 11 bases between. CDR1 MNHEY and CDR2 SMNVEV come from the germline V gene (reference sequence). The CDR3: CASRQDRYYGYTF. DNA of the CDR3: TGTGCCAGCAGGCAGGACAGATACTATGGCTACACCTTC.

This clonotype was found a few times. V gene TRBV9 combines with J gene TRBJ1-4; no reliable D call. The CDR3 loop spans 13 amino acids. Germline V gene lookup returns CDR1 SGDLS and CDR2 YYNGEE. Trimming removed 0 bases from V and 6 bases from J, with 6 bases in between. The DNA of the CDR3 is TGTGCCAGCAGCGTAGGGGTCGATGAAAAACTGTTTTTT. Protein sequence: CASSVGVDEKLFF.

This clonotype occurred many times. CDR3 in DNA: TGTGCCAGCAGTGGACTCACGGGGGGTCTAGGGGAAAAACTGTTTTTT. Residues: CASSGLTGGLGEKLFF. V usage is TRBV25-1 and J usage is TRBJ1-4; tentatively, D is TRBD1 (5 bases). Germline CDR1 reads MGHDK; CDR2 reads SYGVNS. This CDR3 is built from 16 residues. Trimming left V 4 bases short and J 8 bases short, with 20 bases between.

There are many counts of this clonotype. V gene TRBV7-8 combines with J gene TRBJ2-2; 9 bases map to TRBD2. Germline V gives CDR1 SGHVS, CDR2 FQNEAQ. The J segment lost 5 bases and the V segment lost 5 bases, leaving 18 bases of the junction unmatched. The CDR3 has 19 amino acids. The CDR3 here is CASSLRGSGSLWGTGELFF. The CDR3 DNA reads TGTGCCAGCAGCCTGAGGGGTAGCGGGAGTCTCTGGGGGACCGGGGAGCTGTTTTTT.

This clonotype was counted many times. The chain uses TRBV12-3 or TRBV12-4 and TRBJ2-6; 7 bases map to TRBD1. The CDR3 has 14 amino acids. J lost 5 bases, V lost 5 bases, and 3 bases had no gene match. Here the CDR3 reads CASSGTARANVLTF. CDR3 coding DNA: TGTGCCAGCAGTGGGACAGCTAGGGCCAACGTCCTGACTTTC.

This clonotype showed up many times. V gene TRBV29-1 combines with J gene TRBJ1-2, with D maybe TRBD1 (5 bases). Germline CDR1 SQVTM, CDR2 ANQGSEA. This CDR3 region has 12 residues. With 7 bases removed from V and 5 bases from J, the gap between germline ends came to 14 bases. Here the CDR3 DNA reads TGCAGCGGCCGGGACTCAATGTATGGCTACACCTTC. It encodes CSGRDSMYGYTF.